Listed below are T cell receptor beta chains from one sample, sequenced in a study of T cell responses to AZD1222 COVID-19 vaccine. Clones were read by immunoSEQ multiplex PCR, and TCRdb kept only the in-frame ones, dropping some. The sample includes about 180,000 clones, 94% of them seen just once. Source: peripheral blood, taken 28 days after the second AZD1222 dose. These receptors all stem from an adult who received the AZD1222 COVID-19 vaccine. The CDR3 runs from the conserved cysteine through the conserved F or W. Fields, in order: J gene, V gene, CDR3 length, clone size, D gene, CDR3 protein, CDR3 DNA. D genes are given only for firm matches. Size is stated for part of the rows, as once, few or many counts, or as a class when the clone is expanded.

>TRBJ2-1|TRBV5-6|16|NA|NA
CASSLVATEGFNEQFF
TGTGCCAGCAGCTTGGTGGCTACGGAGGGATTCAATGAGCAGTTCTTC
>TRBJ1-1|TRBV10-3|14|NA|TRBD1
CAISGGQLNTEAFF
TGTGCCATCAGTGGGGGACAGCTGAACACTGAAGCTTTCTTT
>TRBJ2-2|TRBV19|15|NA|TRBD2
CASSISGGVTGELFF
TGTGCCAGTAGTATAAGCGGGGGTGTCACCGGGGAGCTGTTTTTT
>TRBJ1-6|TRBV27|13|once|NA
CASSSDWGSPLHF
TGTGCCAGCAGTTCCGACTGGGGTTCACCCCTCCACTTT
>TRBJ2-1|TRBV18|16|NA|NA
CASSPPGPGSYNEQFF
TGTGCCAGCTCACCCCCGGGGCCCGGGTCCTACAATGAGCAGTTCTTC
>TRBJ1-5|TRBV12-5|14|few|NA
CASGHQPLNQPQHF
TGTGCTAGTGGTCACCAACCCCTAAATCAGCCCCAGCATTTT
>TRBJ1-1|TRBV12-3/TRBV12-4|12|NA|NA
CASSLLTLEAFF
TGTGCCAGCAGTTTATTGACACTCGAAGCTTTCTTT
>TRBJ1-4|TRBV4-1|17|NA|NA
CASSQEIGDGTNEKLFF
TGCGCCAGCAGCCAAGAAATCGGGGACGGAACTAATGAAAAACTGTTTTTT
>TRBJ2-1|TRBV27|18|NA|NA
CASSLFGSAGRGIHEQFF
TGTGCCAGCAGTTTATTCGGCTCGGCAGGTCGGGGGATCCATGAGCAGTTCTTC
>TRBJ2-1|TRBV12-3/TRBV12-4|13|NA|NA
CASSPAREVEQFF
TGTGCCAGCAGCCCCGCTAGAGAGGTTGAGCAGTTCTTC
>TRBJ2-7|TRBV7-8|13|NA|NA
CASSLDRSYEQYF
TGTGCCAGCAGCTTAGACAGATCCTACGAGCAGTACTTC
>TRBJ2-5|TRBV11-3|14|NA|NA
CASSFRRAQETQYF
TGTGCCAGCAGCTTTCGGCGGGCCCAAGAGACCCAGTACTTC
>TRBJ1-6|TRBV6-6|11|NA|NA
CASSLDSPLHF
TGTGCCAGCAGCCTAGATTCACCCCTCCACTTT
>TRBJ1-3|TRBV2|17|NA|NA
CASSRSFMGLSGNTIYF
TGTGCCAGCAGTCGGTCTTTTATGGGGTTATCTGGAAACACCATATATTTT
>TRBJ1-2|TRBV13|15|NA|TRBD1
CASSLRDRSNYGYTF
TGTGCCAGCAGCCTCCGGGACAGAAGTAACTATGGCTACACCTTC
>TRBJ1-2|TRBV7-9|15|NA|NA
CASSLALTPYYGYTF
TGTGCCAGCAGCTTAGCGCTAACCCCCTACTATGGCTACACCTTC
>TRBJ1-2|TRBV5-4|13|NA|NA
CASSADRNYGYTF
TGTGCCAGCAGCGCTGACCGTAACTATGGCTACACCTTC
>TRBJ2-7|TRBV7-9|13|NA|TRBD2
CASSSAGGDEQYF
TGTGCCAGCAGCTCTGCCGGGGGGGATGAGCAGTACTTC
>TRBJ2-7|TRBV4-2|19|NA|TRBD2
CASSQEPSSLAGGFYEQYF
TGTGCCAGCAGCCAAGAACCCTCTAGTCTAGCGGGAGGGTTTTACGAGCAGTACTTC
>TRBJ1-4|TRBV12-3/TRBV12-4|12|NA|NA
CASRGRYEKLFF
TGTGCCAGCAGAGGGAGATATGAAAAACTGTTTTTT
>TRBJ1-3|TRBV19|12|NA|NA
CASGATGNTIYF
TGTGCCAGTGGGGCCACTGGAAACACCATATATTTT
>TRBJ1-1|TRBV19|16|NA|NA
CASRPLGTHKNTEAFF
TGTGCCAGTAGGCCCTTAGGAACTCACAAGAACACTGAAGCTTTCTTT
>TRBJ1-1|TRBV6-5|15|NA|TRBD1
CASRKSVQGAGGAFF
TGTGCCAGCAGAAAGTCGGTACAGGGGGCCGGTGGGGCTTTCTTT
>TRBJ1-1|TRBV5-1|14|NA|NA
CASSSLSRSLEAFF
TGCGCCAGCAGCTCTCTCTCGCGGAGCCTTGAAGCTTTCTTT
>TRBJ1-1|TRBV9|14|NA|NA
CASGRPGENTEAFF
TGTGCCAGCGGCCGACCAGGGGAGAACACTGAAGCTTTCTTT
>TRBJ1-5|TRBV5-1|14|NA|NA
CASSAGRYSQPQHF
TGCGCCAGCAGCGCGGGACGGTATAGTCAGCCCCAGCATTTT
>TRBJ1-4|TRBV2|13|NA|NA
CASSVDSGEKLFF
TGTGCCAGCAGTGTTGACTCGGGTGAAAAACTGTTTTTT
>TRBJ1-2|TRBV21-1|12|NA|NA
CASSKDGAAGSF
TGTGCCAGCAGCAAAGACGGGGCCGCTGGCTCCTTC
>TRBJ1-2|TRBV28|15|NA|NA
CASSFYLRDRDGYTF
TGTGCCAGCAGTTTTTATTTAAGGGACCGGGACGGCTACACCTTC
>TRBJ2-7|TRBV9|16|NA|NA
CASSPRAASTRYEQYF
TGTGCCAGCAGCCCCCGCGCGGCCTCTACCCGCTACGAGCAGTACTTC
>TRBJ2-5|TRBV7-9|14|NA|NA
CASSLGGVEETQYF
TGTGCCAGCAGCTTAGGGGGAGTGGAGGAGACCCAGTACTTC
>TRBJ1-4|TRBV19|14|NA|TRBD1
CASSPQGAWEKLFF
TGTGCCAGTTCACCGCAGGGGGCGTGGGAAAAACTGTTTTTT
>TRBJ2-2|TRBV20-1|17|NA|TRBD2
CSASVPRVAGDTGELFF
TGCAGTGCTAGTGTCCCTAGGGTAGCGGGGGACACCGGGGAGCTGTTTTTT
>TRBJ1-2|TRBV3-1/TRBV3-2|16|NA|NA
CASSQEGKQLNYGYTF
TGTGCCAGCAGCCAAGAGGGGAAACAGCTTAACTATGGCTACACCTTC
>TRBJ1-1|TRBV7-3|13|NA|NA
CASSSSENTEAFF
TGTGCCAGCAGCTCTTCAGAGAACACTGAAGCTTTCTTT
>TRBJ2-7|TRBV18|14|NA|NA
CASSPRGQTYEQYF
TGTGCCAGCTCACCACGAGGACAGACCTACGAGCAGTACTTC
>TRBJ1-1|TRBV29-1|11|NA|NA
CSVVLGLEAFF
TGCAGCGTTGTTTTGGGCCTCGAAGCTTTCTTT
>TRBJ1-3|TRBV19|14|NA|NA
CASGDSRLENTIYF
TGTGCCAGTGGCGACAGCCGGCTGGAAAACACCATATATTTT
>TRBJ2-3|TRBV5-1|20|NA|NA
CASSLEGWGNLGPNTDTQYF
TGCGCCAGCAGCTTGGAGGGCTGGGGTAACCTCGGGCCAAACACAGATACGCAGTATTTT
>TRBJ2-2|TRBV9|15|NA|TRBD2
CASSATSGVVGELFF
TGTGCCAGCAGCGCCACTAGCGGGGTAGTGGGGGAGCTGTTTTTT
>TRBJ2-3|TRBV30|15|NA|TRBD1
CAWSVVGQATDTQYF
TGTGCCTGGAGTGTCGTGGGACAGGCCACAGATACGCAGTATTTT
>TRBJ2-3|TRBV29-1|11|NA|NA
CSVPLPDTQYF
TGCAGCGTGCCGCTCCCAGATACGCAGTATTTT
>TRBJ2-1|TRBV5-1|15|NA|NA
CASSLRDWRVNEQFF
TGCGCCAGCAGCTTGAGGGACTGGAGGGTCAATGAGCAGTTCTTC
>TRBJ1-4|TRBV6-5|14|NA|TRBD1
CASSSGTGREKLFF
TGTGCCAGCAGTTCCGGGACAGGGCGTGAAAAACTGTTTTTT
>TRBJ2-5|TRBV12-5|13|NA|TRBD2
CASGRLARETQYF
TGTGCTAGTGGTCGACTAGCCCGAGAGACCCAGTACTTC
>TRBJ1-3|TRBV25-1|15|NA|NA
CASSGTDFSGNTIYF
TGTGCCAGCAGTGGGACAGACTTCTCTGGAAACACCATATATTTT
>TRBJ1-3|TRBV28|15|NA|NA
CASLRAGAAGNTIYF
TGTGCCAGCCTCAGGGCAGGGGCGGCTGGAAACACCATATATTTT